Below, 13 T cell receptor beta chains from the same sample are listed, as sequenced in a study of shared clonotypes between healthy human individuals. TCRdb keeps only in-frame clones here, not all; method: immunoSEQ multiplex PCR. The sample shows 2.3 million or so clones, 85% to 95% of them seen only once. The sequencing input was naive CD4+ T cells from PBMCs. As for subset: CD45RA+ positively selected. These TCRs come from a man between 18 and 35 years old in good health. Some clones in this sample may be carry-over from other donors' samples.

V is TRBV10-3 and J is TRBJ2-1, with 7 nucleotides matching TRBD1. This CDR3 has 17 amino acids. CDR1 is ENHRY and CDR2 is SYGVKD in the germline V gene. Losses at the gene ends were 0 bases for V and 2 bases for J; bases not matched to a gene: 7. The DNA for the CDR3 is TGTGCCATCAGTGAGTCGATTTCAGGGACAGCCTACAATGAGCAGTTCTTC. Translating gives CAISESISGTAYNEQFF.

The chain links TRBV19 to TRBJ1-2; D is possibly TRBD1 (6 bases). The CDR3 length is 13 residues. V shed 5 bases and J shed 3 bases, with 10 bases lying between them. Germline-derived CDR1 and CDR2 are LNHDA and SQIVND (reference sequence). CDR3 nucleotide sequence: TGTGCCAGTAGTTCTACAGGGTACTATGGCTACACCTTC. As protein: CASSSTGYYGYTF.

This chain joins TRBV29-1 and TRBJ2-7; 10 positions agree with TRBD2. CDR1 SQVTM and CDR2 ANQGSEA come from the germline V gene. The length of the CDR3 is 14 residues. V was clipped by 4 bases and J by 7 bases; unmatched bases: 10. CDR3 coding DNA: TGCAGCGTTGTTTCCCTAGCGGGAGTGGGAGAGCAGTACTTC. Encoded protein: CSVVSLAGVGEQYF.

The rearrangement links TRBV28 to TRBJ2-1; TRBD2 aligns across 8 bases. In germline, CDR1 is MDHEN, CDR2 SYDVKM. The CDR3 has 13 residues. Unmatched junction bases numbered 12, after V lost 5 bases and J lost 15 bases. For the CDR3, the DNA is TGTGCCAGCAGTCCGGTAGACCAGCGGGAGTCGTTCTTC. It encodes CASSPVDQRESFF.

V gene TRBV18 combines with J gene TRBJ1-1; D not certain. Germline V gene sequence: CDR1 KGHSH, CDR2 LQKENI. The CDR3 is 15 amino acids. Trimming shortened V by 2 bases and J by 2 bases, and 12 bases separated the two germline ends. Here the CDR3 DNA reads TGTGCCAGCTCACCAGGCGGAAGTGTCAACACTGAAGCTTTCTTT. This gives the protein CASSPGGSVNTEAFF. Together with reference TRBV18 and TRBJ1-1, the CDR3 gives the full variable domain: NAGVMQNPRHLVRRRGQEARLRCSPMKGHSHVYWYRQLPEEGLKFMVYLQKENIIDESGMPKERFSAEFPKEGPSILRIQQVVRGDSAAYFCASSPGGSVNTEAFFGQGTRLTVV.

This chain uses TRBV5-1 with TRBJ2-1; 7 bases are shared with TRBD2. This CDR3 is built from 16 residues. CDR1 is SGHRS, CDR2 YFSETQ, per germline. The J segment lost 5 bases and the V segment lost 0 bases, leaving 8 bases of the junction unmatched. In DNA, the CDR3 is TGCGCCAGCAGCTTGGCCGGGGCTAGCGGAAACAATGAGCAGTTCTTC. It translates to CASSLAGASGNNEQFF.

The chain couples TRBV7-9 to TRBJ2-3; D remains unclear. Trimming removed 2 bases from V and 10 bases from J, with 13 bases in between. Germline values: CDR1 SEHNR, CDR2 FQNEAQ (reference sequence). There are 13 residues in the CDR3. CDR3 amino acids: CASSLRNGPPQYF. Here the CDR3 DNA reads TGTGCCAGCAGCTTAAGAAATGGCCCTCCGCAGTATTTT.

The rearrangement uses TRBV7-9 and TRBJ2-3; D is undetermined. This CDR3 spans 19 amino acids. Trimming cost V 2 bases and J 2 bases, with 23 bases left between them. CDR1 is SEHNR and CDR2 is FQNEAQ in the germline V gene (reference sequence). CDR3 sequence: CASSLSRRIVGDITDTQYF. As DNA, the CDR3 is TGTGCCAGCAGCTTATCCCGCCGTATAGTTGGGGATATCACAGATACGCAGTATTTT. Variable domain in full (rest from reference TRBV7-9 and TRBJ2-3): DTGVSQNPRHKITKRGQNVTFRCDPISEHNRLYWYRQTLGQGPEFLTYFQNEAQLEKSRLLSDRFSAERPKGSFSTLEIQRTEQGDSAMYLCASSLSRRIVGDITDTQYFGPGTRLTVL.

Comments on this clone: This sample also contains other DNA sequences that code for the same CDR3. The chain has TRBV27 and TRBJ2-7; D is ambiguous. Germline assignment: CDR1 MNHEY and CDR2 SMNVEV (reference sequence). CDR3 size: 12 residues. Deletions cut 6 bases from V and 3 bases from J, with 9 bases between. The CDR3 nucleotides are TGTGCCAGCAGCCCTTCCAGCTACGAGCAGTACTTC. It translates to CASSPSSYEQYF.

This chain uses TRBV29-1 with TRBJ2-5; the match to TRBD2 covers 7 bases. Germline V gene data show CDR1 as SQVTM and CDR2 as ANQGSEA. J was trimmed by 4 bases and V by 2 bases; bases with no gene match: 10. There are 15 residues in the CDR3. The DNA of the CDR3 is TGCAGCGTTGAACGGTCGGCGGGAGAATCAGAGACCCAGTACTTC. Translation: CSVERSAGESETQYF.

Comment on this clone: The sample contains more than one DNA sequence encoding this CDR3. The chain joins TRBV28 to TRBJ2-7; 11 nucleotides agree with TRBD2. CDR3 length: 12 residues. Germline V gene data show CDR1 as MDHEN and CDR2 as SYDVKM. The trim removed 8 bases at V and 4 bases at J, leaving 1 base unmatched. The CDR3 DNA reads TGTGCCAGCGGGACTAGCGGTTACGAGCAGTACTTC. Protein sequence: CASGTSGYEQYF.

The CDR3 region has the DNA TGTGCCAGCTCCTATAGTGGGGCGGAATCCTACGAGCAGTACTTC. Translation gives CASSYSGAESYEQYF. The V call is TRBV18, the J call TRBJ2-7, with a weak D call TRBD1 (5 bases). CDR1 is KGHSH and CDR2 is LQKENI in the germline V gene. V was clipped by 6 bases and J by 1 base, with 16 bases between them. The CDR3 extends over 15 amino acids.

This clone was seen a single time. Other DNA sequences within the sample encode an identical CDR3. The chain joins TRBV11-3 to TRBJ2-1, with D possibly TRBD2 on 5 matching bases. The CDR3 sequence is 15 residues long. The V end lost 1 base, the J end lost 4 bases, and 11 bases lay between the germline ends. Germline V gives CDR1 SGHNT, CDR2 YENEEA. In DNA, the CDR3 is TGTGCCAGCAGCTTAGGGGCTAGCTCTTACAATGAGCAGTTCTTC. Translating gives CASSLGASSYNEQFF.